Shown below are 21 T cell receptor beta chains from a single sample sequenced in a study of T cell changes during pregnancy in multiple sclerosis. The data were produced by immunoSEQ multiplex PCR, yet TCRdb's version contains in-frame clones alone and is incomplete. The sample lists roughly 76,000 clones; 75% to 95% were seen once. Sequences were derived from CD4+ T cells from peripheral blood mononuclear cells, sampled in the second trimester of pregnancy. The receptors here all came from a female donor with multiple sclerosis, enrolled in a pregnancy study.

The chain couples TRBV14 to TRBJ1-2; D is ambiguous. Trimming stripped 5 bases from V and 2 bases from J, with 9 bases between. Germline CDR1 and CDR2: SGHDN and FVKESK. The CDR3 has 13 amino acids. CDR3: CASSSDLNYGYTF. In nucleotides, the CDR3 is TGTGCCAGCAGCTCAGACTTAAACTATGGCTACACCTTC.

This clone was observed a single time. The chain has TRBV2 and TRBJ2-7; D perhaps matches TRBD2 (5 bases). Germline CDR1 is SNHLY and CDR2 is FYNNEI. V lost 4 bases and J 6 bases, leaving 19 bases between the germline ends. This CDR3 is built from 15 residues. In DNA form, the CDR3 reads TGTGCCAGCAGTGGGGTCAGAGGTCTTCGGGGCGAGCAGTACTTC. This encodes CASSGVRGLRGEQYF.

This chain connects TRBV27 to TRBJ2-6, with unresolved D. The CDR3 length is 14 residues. Trimming pared 3 bases from V and 0 bases from J, leaving 3 bases between. Germline lookup yields CDR1 MNHEY and CDR2 SMNVEV (reference sequence). This CDR3 is CASSFISGANVLTF. Written as DNA, the CDR3 is TGTGCCAGCAGTTTCATCTCTGGGGCCAACGTCCTGACTTTC. The variable domain in full, completed from reference TRBV27 and TRBJ2-6, reads EAQVTQNPRYLITVTGKKLTVTCSQNMNHEYMSWYRQDPGLGLRQIYYSMNVEVTDKGDVPEGYKVSRKEKRNFPLILESPSPNQTSLYFCASSFISGANVLTFGAGSRLTVL.

DNA for the CDR3: TGTGCCAGCAGTTTGGATCCGGGAGGAAACACCATATATTTT. Its protein is CASSLDPGGNTIYF. V gene TRBV6-1 combines with J gene TRBJ1-3; D call uncertain. The germline V and J ends were trimmed by 5 bases and 4 bases, with 12 bases remaining between them. Germline-derived CDR1 and CDR2 are MNHNS and SASEGT. The CDR3 has 14 amino acids.

The chain has TRBV19 and TRBJ2-1, with TRBD2 matching over 11 bases. Looked up from germline, CDR1 is LNHDA and CDR2 is SQIVND (reference sequence). The V gene end was trimmed by 6 bases and the J gene end by 5 bases; junction bases not matched to a gene: 6. The CDR3 runs to 15 residues. The CDR3 nucleotides are TGTGCCAGTAGGATTAGCGGGGGGGCCAACAATGAGCAGTTCTTC. It translates to CASRISGGANNEQFF. The complete variable domain, with remaining parts taken from reference TRBV19 and TRBJ2-1, reads DGGITQSPKYLFRKEGQNVTLSCEQNLNHDAMYWYRQDPGQGLRLIYYSQIVNDFQKGDIAEGYSVSREKKESFPLTVTSAQKNPTAFYLCASRISGGANNEQFFGPGTRLTVL.

This clone came up once. The V and J genes are TRBV11-2 and TRBJ2-7; 9 bases map to TRBD2. Germline CDR1 SGHAT, CDR2 FQNNGV. This CDR3 has 15 residues. With 5 bases clipped from V and 2 bases from J, the junction kept 7 bases outside the gene matches. This chain's CDR3 is CASSRAGGPTYEQYF. In DNA form, the CDR3 reads TGTGCCAGCAGCAGAGCGGGGGGACCAACCTACGAGCAGTACTTC.

This rearrangement joins TRBV5-4 to TRBJ2-5; D remains ambiguous. Deletions cut 4 bases from V and 5 bases from J, with 12 bases between. The CDR3 contains 13 residues. Germline V CDR1 and CDR2: SGHNT, YYREEE (reference sequence). CDR3: CASSPMPEETQYF. The CDR3 DNA reads TGTGCCAGCAGCCCCATGCCTGAGGAGACCCAGTACTTC. Supplemented by reference TRBV5-4 and TRBJ2-5, the full variable domain reads ETGVTQSPTHLIKTRGQQVTLRCSSQSGHNTVSWYQQALGQGPQFIFQYYREEENGRGNFPPRFSGLQFPNYSSELNVNALELDDSALYLCASSPMPEETQYFGPGTRLLVL.

This CDR3 reads CSVKTSGRTNEQYF. The CDR3 DNA follows: TGCAGCGTTAAGACTAGCGGGAGGACCAACGAGCAGTACTTC. The chain joins TRBV29-1 to TRBJ2-7; TRBD2 aligns across 13 bases. There are 14 residues in the CDR3. The germline V gene encodes CDR1 SQVTM and CDR2 ANQGSEA. The J segment lost 5 bases and the V segment lost 5 bases, leaving 6 bases of the junction unmatched.

This clone occurred a few times. J is TRBJ2-7 and V is TRBV27; 11 bases are shared with TRBD2. The V and J ends lost 5 bases and 1 base, in that order; junction bases with no gene match: 4. The germline gives CDR1 MNHEY, CDR2 SMNVEV (reference sequence). CDR3 length: 15 amino acids. DNA for the CDR3: TGTGCCAGCAGTCTCGGGACTAGCGGTTCCTACGAGCAGTACTTC. This codes for CASSLGTSGSYEQYF.

The rearrangement uses TRBV5-6 and TRBJ1-1, with TRBD1 matching over 8 bases. The length of the CDR3 is 15 residues. Looked up from germline, CDR1 is SGHDT and CDR2 is YYEEEE. After removal of 4 bases from V and 1 base from J, the junction contained 6 bases not matched to a gene. CDR3 bases: TGTGCCAGCAGCACCAACAGGGGGGCGAACACTGAAGCTTTCTTT. Translation gives CASSTNRGANTEAFF. The whole variable domain, filled in from reference TRBV5-6 and TRBJ1-1, reads DAGVTQSPTHLIKTRGQQVTLRCSPKSGHDTVSWYQQALGQGPQFIFQYYEEEERQRGNFPDRFSGHQFPNYSSELNVNALLLGDSALYLCASSTNRGANTEAFFGQGTRLTVV.

The chain's CDR3 is CASSLTPGWNSPLHF. The CDR3 region has the DNA TGTGCCAGCAGCTTAACCCCAGGGTGGAATTCACCCCTCCACTTT. The V gene is TRBV7-2, the J gene TRBJ1-6; tentatively, D is TRBD1 (5 bases). This CDR3 is built from 15 residues. CDR1 is SGHTA and CDR2 is FQGNSA in the germline V gene. The ends were cut back, 2 bases at V and 7 bases at J, with 12 bases in the middle.

The V call is TRBV10-3, the J call TRBJ2-1; TRBD1 matches at 7 bases. CDR3 length: 11 amino acids. Trimming at V came to 10 bases and at J to 8 bases, leaving 5 bases not matched to a gene. Germline assignment: CDR1 ENHRY and CDR2 SYGVKD. The CDR3 loop reads CATEGAHEQFF. CDR3 nucleotides: TGTGCCACCGAGGGGGCACATGAGCAGTTCTTC.

The chain joins TRBV30 to TRBJ1-4; TRBD1 aligns across 12 bases. CDR1 is GTSNPN, CDR2 SVGIG, per germline (reference sequence). The ends lost 3 bases at V and 8 bases at J; junction bases unmatched: 4. This CDR3 is built from 14 residues. The CDR3 loop is CAWRGQGAREKLFF. In DNA form, the CDR3 reads TGTGCCTGGAGGGGACAGGGGGCGAGGGAAAAACTGTTTTTT.

The chain couples TRBV7-2 to TRBJ1-1; perhaps TRBD1 as D (5 bases). Trimming took 2 bases from V and 1 from J, leaving 14 bases between them. This CDR3 has 16 residues. Germline V gene sequence: CDR1 SGHTA, CDR2 FQGNSA. The CDR3 here is CASSLRSGLSNTEAFF. CDR3 in DNA: TGTGCCAGCAGCTTAAGGTCAGGGCTTTCGAACACTGAAGCTTTCTTT.

The chain uses TRBV5-4 and TRBJ1-3; a possible D gene is TRBD1 (5 bases). V was clipped by 0 bases and J by 2 bases, with 9 bases between them. CDR3 size: 15 residues. CDR1 and CDR2 from the germline V gene are SGHNT and YYREEE (reference sequence). Written as DNA, the CDR3 is TGTGCCAGCAGCTTGGGACAGACCCCTGGAAACACCATATATTTT. It encodes CASSLGQTPGNTIYF.

This chain links TRBV19 with TRBJ2-7, with 7 nucleotides matching TRBD1. This CDR3 is 17 amino acids long. The V gene's germline CDR1 is LNHDA and CDR2 SQIVND (reference sequence). V gave up 4 bases and J gave up 2 bases; unmatched junction bases: 14. This CDR3 reads CASSTPPTGSGAYEQYF. CDR3 DNA sequence: TGTGCCAGTAGTACCCCTCCGACAGGGTCCGGGGCCTACGAGCAGTACTTC.

This chain uses TRBV5-1 with TRBJ2-3; no firm D call. There are 14 residues in the CDR3. Per the germline V gene, CDR1 is SGHRS and CDR2 is YFSETQ. V lost 2 bases and J 0 bases, leaving 7 bases between the germline ends. Here the CDR3 DNA reads TGCGCCAGCAGCTTTGAGCTCAGCACAGATACGCAGTATTTT. This encodes CASSFELSTDTQYF.

In DNA, the CDR3 is TGTGCCAGCAGTTTATTGGGTACAGGGGTTAAGGGTGGCTACACCTTC. Translating it yields CASSLLGTGVKGGYTF. The chain couples TRBV27 to TRBJ1-2; TRBD1 matches 7 bases. There are 16 residues in the CDR3. Trimming removed 1 base from V and 7 bases from J; junction bases left unmatched: 12. The germline V gene encodes CDR1 MNHEY and CDR2 SMNVEV (reference sequence).

The V gene is TRBV30, the J gene TRBJ1-5; D unresolved. This CDR3 is 16 amino acids long. V lost 3 bases and J 0 bases, leaving 15 bases between the germline ends. The germline V gene has CDR1 GTSNPN and CDR2 SVGIG (reference sequence). This CDR3 reads CAWSGPRASSNQPQHF. DNA for the CDR3: TGTGCCTGGAGCGGACCGAGGGCGTCTAGCAATCAGCCCCAGCATTTT.

V and J are TRBV5-4 and TRBJ1-1, with 9 bases aligning to TRBD1. There are 14 residues in the CDR3. V shed 9 bases, J shed 3 bases, and the junction held 9 bases outside the gene matches. Germline V gene sequence: CDR1 SGHNT, CDR2 YYREEE (reference sequence). The CDR3 region has the DNA TGTGCCACTACCTCGGACAGGGGAGACACTGAAGCTTTCTTT. Translating it yields CATTSDRGDTEAFF. Full variable domain (rest looked up from reference TRBV5-4 and TRBJ1-1): ETGVTQSPTHLIKTRGQQVTLRCSSQSGHNTVSWYQQALGQGPQFIFQYYREEENGRGNFPPRFSGLQFPNYSSELNVNALELDDSALYLCATTSDRGDTEAFFGQGTRLTVV.

The table lists this clone with a count of one. The rearrangement links TRBV27 to TRBJ2-5, with 12 nucleotides matching TRBD2. Germline trimming cut 3 bases from V and 5 bases from J; bases unmatched to any gene: 7. Germline V gene data show CDR1 as MNHEY and CDR2 as SMNVEV (reference sequence). The CDR3 is 16 residues long. For the CDR3, the DNA is TGTGCCAGCAGTTTCTCTAGCGGGAGGGCCGCGGAGACCCAGTACTTC. It specifies CASSFSSGRAAETQYF.